This entry is about one T cell receptor (beta chain). V lost 6 bases to trimming and J lost 6 bases; unmatched junction nucleotides: 12. The CDR3 has 14 amino acids. Germline V gene lookup returns CDR1 DFQATT and CDR2 SNEGSKA (reference sequence). PCR was performed a second time for 7 to 11 cycles using a sample-barcoded 5' primer and a J-beta primer mix. TCRdb passed the 5' RACE reads through MiXCR, listing each CDR3 protein once. The table lists hundreds of thousands of distinct CDR3 sequences, around 49% of them singletons. This entry belongs to a study of blood T cells in healthy people across ages.

This TCR came from a woman aged 60-70 years in good health. Material: blood. V and J are TRBV20-1 and TRBJ2-7; 9 bases are a match to TRBD2. CDR3 sequence (DNA): TGCAGTGCCCCCATCAGCGGGAGGAGATCCGAGCAGTACTTC. Translated: CSAPISGRRSEQYF.